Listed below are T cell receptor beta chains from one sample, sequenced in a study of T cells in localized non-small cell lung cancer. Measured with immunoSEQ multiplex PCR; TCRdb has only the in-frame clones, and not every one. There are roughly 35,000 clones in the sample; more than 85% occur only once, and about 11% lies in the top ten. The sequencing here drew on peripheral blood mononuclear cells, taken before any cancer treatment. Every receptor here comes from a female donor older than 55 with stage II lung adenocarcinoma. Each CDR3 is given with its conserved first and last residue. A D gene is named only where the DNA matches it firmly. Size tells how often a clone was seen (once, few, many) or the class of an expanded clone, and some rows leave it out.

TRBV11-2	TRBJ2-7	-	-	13	TGTGCCAGCAGCTTAGCTTCTTGGAATCCCGAGTACTTC	CASSLASWNPEYF
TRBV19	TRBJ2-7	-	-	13	TGTGCCAGTAGTATAACAGCTTCCTACGAGCAGTACTTC	CASSITASYEQYF
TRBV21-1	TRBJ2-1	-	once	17	TGTGCCAGCATCCGACGATCGACAGGGGGCGACTACAATGAGCAGTTCTTC	CASIRRSTGGDYNEQFF
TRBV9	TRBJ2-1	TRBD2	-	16	TGTGCCAGCAGCGTAGACGCGGGAGGTTCTCGTTCGGGGCAGTTCTTC	CASSVDAGGSRSGQFF
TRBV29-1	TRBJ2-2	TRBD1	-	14	TGCAGCGTCAAGACAGGGGGTCGGACCGGGGAGCTGTTTTTT	CSVKTGGRTGELFF
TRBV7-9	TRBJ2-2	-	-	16	TGTGCCAGCAGCCCCCGGGGCAGGGAGAACACCGGGGAGCTGTTTTTT	CASSPRGRENTGELFF
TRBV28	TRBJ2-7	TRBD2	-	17	TGTGCCGTCCTCCCTGGCGGGAGTGTCAGGTTGGTGGCCGAGCAGTACTTC	CAVLPGGSVRLVAEQYF
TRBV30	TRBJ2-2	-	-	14	TGTGCCTGGAGTGATGGCAGCCAAACCGGGGAGCTGTTTTTT	CAWSDGSQTGELFF
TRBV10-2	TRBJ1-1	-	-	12	TGCGCCAGCAGGGGTCCTAACACTGAAGCTTTCTTT	CASRGPNTEAFF
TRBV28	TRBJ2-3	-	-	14	TGTGCCAGCAGTTTAAGCGGAGACACAGATACGCAGTATTTT	CASSLSGDTDTQYF
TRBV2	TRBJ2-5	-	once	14	TGTGCCAGCACCACCGGACGCGAAAAAGAGACCCAGTACTTC	CASTTGREKETQYF
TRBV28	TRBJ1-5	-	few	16	TGTGCCAGCAGACACTTGCTGGGGGGCGCAGGTCAGCCCCAGCATTTT	CASRHLLGGAGQPQHF
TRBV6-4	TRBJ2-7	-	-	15	TGTGCCAGCAGTGAATACATCGGCAGCTCCTACGAGCAGTACTTC	CASSEYIGSSYEQYF
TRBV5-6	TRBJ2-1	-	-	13	TGTGCCAGCAGTCATAGCGGCTACAATGAGCAGTTCTTC	CASSHSGYNEQFF
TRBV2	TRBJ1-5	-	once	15	TGTGCCAGCAGTGAAATGAGGGCTGGAGGGCAGCCCCAGCATTTT	CASSEMRAGGQPQHF
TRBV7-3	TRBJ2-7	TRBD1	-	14	TGTGCCAGCAGCCCCGGGACAGGGTCCTACGAGCAGTACTTC	CASSPGTGSYEQYF
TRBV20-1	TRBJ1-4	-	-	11	TGCAGTGCCGGGACCCGTGAAAAACTGTTTTTT	CSAGTREKLFF
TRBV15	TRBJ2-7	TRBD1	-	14	TGTGCCACCGGGAGGACAGGGGTTTCCTACGAGCAGTACTTC	CATGRTGVSYEQYF
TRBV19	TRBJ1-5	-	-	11	TGTGCCAGTAGTATGGGCGCGATGCTTCTTTTT	CASSMGAMLLF
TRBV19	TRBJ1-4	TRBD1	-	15	TGTGCCAGTAGTGCCTTGAGAGGGGGCAATGAAAAACTGTTTTTT	CASSALRGGNEKLFF
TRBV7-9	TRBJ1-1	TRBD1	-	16	TGTGCCAGCAGCTTACCCCCCGGACAGGGGGACACTGAAGCTTTCTTT	CASSLPPGQGDTEAFF
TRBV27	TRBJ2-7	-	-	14	TGTGCCAGCACCAAACAGGGTGAAGCCTACGAGCAGTACTTC	CASTKQGEAYEQYF
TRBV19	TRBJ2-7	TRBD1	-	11	TGTGCCAGTAGTTCGGGACAGGGGGCCCGATTT	CASSSGQGARF
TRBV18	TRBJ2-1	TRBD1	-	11	TGTGCCAGCTCACGGGACAGCCAGCAGTTCTTC	CASSRDSQQFF
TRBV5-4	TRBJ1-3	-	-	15	TGTGCCAGCAGCTTGGGGGGGTACTCTGGAAACACCATATATTTT	CASSLGGYSGNTIYF
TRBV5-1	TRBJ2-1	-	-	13	TGCGCCAGCAGCTTGGTAACGATGGGTGAGCAGTTCTTC	CASSLVTMGEQFF
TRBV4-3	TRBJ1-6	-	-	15	TGCGCCAGCAGCCAGGAAGGGACCGATAATTCACCCCTCCACTTT	CASSQEGTDNSPLHF
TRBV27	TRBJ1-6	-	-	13	TGTGCCAGCACCCTCTCCTATAATTCACCCCTCCACTTT	CASTLSYNSPLHF
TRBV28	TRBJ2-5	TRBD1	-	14	TGTGCCAGCGGTAGGACAGGCTACCAAGAGACCCAGTACTTC	CASGRTGYQETQYF
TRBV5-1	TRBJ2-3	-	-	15	TGCGCCAGCAGCTTTCAGGCCCCTAGCACAGATACGCAGTATTTT	CASSFQAPSTDTQYF
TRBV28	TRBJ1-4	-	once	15	TGTGCCAGCAGTTTATTCGGGGGCGGGAGAGAAAAACTGTTTTTT	CASSLFGGGREKLFF
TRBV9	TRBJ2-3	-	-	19	TGTGCCAGCAGCGACAGGGACTTTGTCGGCGGGGACGTCACAGATACGCAGTATTTT	CASSDRDFVGGDVTDTQYF
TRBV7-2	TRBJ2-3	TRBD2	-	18	TGTGCCAGCAGCTTAGCCCAGCATAAGCGGGGGGGCCGAGATACGCAGTATTTT	CASSLAQHKRGGRDTQYF
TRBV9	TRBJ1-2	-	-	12	TGTGCCAGCAGCGTGAACAGAAATGGCTACACCTTC	CASSVNRNGYTF
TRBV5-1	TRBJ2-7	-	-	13	TGCGCCAGCAGCTTAGAGGGGCTATACGAGCAGTACTTC	CASSLEGLYEQYF
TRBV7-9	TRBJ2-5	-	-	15	TGTGCCAGCAGCCGACAGGGAGGGGAGCAAGAGACCCAGTACTTC	CASSRQGGEQETQYF
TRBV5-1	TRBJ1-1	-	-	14	TGCGCCAGCAGCTTGGTAGACGCAAACACTGAAGCTTTCTTT	CASSLVDANTEAFF
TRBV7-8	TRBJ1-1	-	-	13	TGTGCCAGCAGCTTAGTCGGGAACACTGAAGCTTTCTTT	CASSLVGNTEAFF
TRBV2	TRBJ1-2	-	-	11	TGTGCCAGCAAGCCGGGCTATGGCTACACCTTC	CASKPGYGYTF
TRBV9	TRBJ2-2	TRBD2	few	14	TGTGCCAGCAGCGCTAGCGGGGAGGGCGGGGAGCTGTTTTTT	CASSASGEGGELFF